Each of the 8 T cell receptor beta chains below was sequenced from the same sample in a study of beta chain features in type 1 diabetes. General study results and limits: In every one of the four CD4+ subsets, TCRB CDR3s were moderately but significantly shorter in Type 1 diabetes patients.

The antigens of these receptors remain unknown. The isolated RNA, all of it, was reverse transcribed, so expressed TCRB transcripts were what got sequenced. Generated by immunoSEQ multiplex PCR, the TCRdb table keeps only in-frame clones and is missing some. The sample has approximately 43,000 clones, approximately 61% seen once; the top ten hold roughly 1.7%. The sample was Tregs from blood. Source of these receptors: a man aged 25 to 40 with type 1 diabetes. Some clones in this sample may be carry-over from other donors' samples.

The chain employs TRBV18 and TRBJ2-3; 8 bases align to TRBD1. Losses at the gene ends were 6 bases for V and 1 base for J; bases not matched to a gene: 6. The CDR3 length is 15 residues. From germline, CDR1 is KGHSH and CDR2 LQKENI. CDR3 DNA: TGTGCCAGCTCCCACGGACAGGGAGGCACAGATACGCAGTATTTT. Its protein product is CASSHGQGGTDTQYF.

The sample holds one count of this clone. The chain uses TRBV4-2 and TRBJ2-3, with 8 bases matching TRBD2. V dropped 5 bases and J dropped 6; count of bases not matched to a gene: 10. Germline values: CDR1 LGHNA, CDR2 YNFKEQ. The CDR3 is 15 amino acids. For the CDR3, the DNA is TGTGCCAGCAGCGGGCTGCGGGGGGAAGATGATACGCAGTATTTT. This sequence encodes CASSGLRGEDDTQYF.

The chain couples TRBV5-1 to TRBJ1-1; possible D gene TRBD1, 6 bases. This CDR3 region has 14 residues. Germline CDR1 SGHRS, CDR2 YFSETQ. The V and J ends lost 6 bases and 1 base respectively, with 13 bases between them. CDR3 residues: CASKAGTPNTEAFF. The CDR3 DNA reads TGCGCCAGCAAGGCCGGGACACCGAACACTGAAGCTTTCTTT.

This chain joins TRBV11-2 and TRBJ2-1; 8 nucleotides line up with TRBD2. The CDR3 runs to 15 residues. The germline V gene has CDR1 SGHAT and CDR2 FQNNGV. Trimming at V came to 5 bases and at J to 5 bases, leaving 8 bases not matched to a gene. The CDR3 region is CASSPNLAGNNEQFF. Here the CDR3 DNA reads TGTGCCAGCAGCCCGAACCTAGCGGGTAACAATGAGCAGTTCTTC.

The V call is TRBV19, the J call TRBJ2-5; 7 bases agree with TRBD1. Unmatched junction bases numbered 13, after V lost 5 bases and J lost 1 base. The CDR3 has 17 residues. Germline V gene lookup returns CDR1 LNHDA and CDR2 SQIVND (reference sequence). CDR3: CASSVAGRWTGQETQYF. CDR3 nucleotide sequence: TGTGCCAGTAGTGTCGCGGGCCGGTGGACAGGCCAAGAGACCCAGTACTTC.

CDR3: CASKPRSGGAYNEQFF. The CDR3 nucleotides are TGTGCCAGTAAGCCAAGGAGCGGGGGGGCCTACAATGAGCAGTTCTTC. The chain uses TRBV19 and TRBJ2-1, with 10 positions matching TRBD2. After removal of 7 bases from V and 2 bases from J, the junction contained 8 bases not matched to a gene. The CDR3 runs to 16 residues. In germline, CDR1 is LNHDA, CDR2 SQIVND (reference sequence).

The chain uses TRBV27 and TRBJ2-2; D unresolved. Germline CDR1 reads MNHEY; CDR2 reads SMNVEV (reference sequence). The V gene lost 1 base and the J gene lost 5 bases, with 5 bases spanning the gap. There are 13 residues in the CDR3. The CDR3 DNA sequence: TGTGCCAGCAGTTTATATCGTACCGGGGAGCTGTTTTTT. The encoded protein is CASSLYRTGELFF.

The chain combines TRBV4-1 with TRBJ1-1; TRBD1 might be the D (5 bases). CDR3 length equals 16 residues. V was pared by 5 bases and J by 4 bases, with 20 bases between. Germline V gives CDR1 MGHRA, CDR2 YSYEKL. The CDR3, as DNA: TGCGCCAGCAGCGGAGCCTTGCGAGGGAGGGGCACTGAAGCTTTCTTT. Translating gives CASSGALRGRGTEAFF.